This TCR beta chain was documented in a study of shared clonotypes between healthy human individuals. Study-level results: A generally larger estimated richness was seen in naive subsets than in memory subsets. Despite large depth, rarefaction showed incomplete sorted-subset sequencing. Represented diversity (both genetic and exposure-history) was limited by the small number of donors.

There are 15 residues in the CDR3. V was pared by 0 bases and J by 2 bases, with 3 bases of the junction left unmatched. Germline-derived CDR1 and CDR2 are MNHEY and SVGAGI. On this clone: As yet, its antigen is unknown.

CD45RO-negative, CCR7-positively selected cells formed the naive CD8 fraction, excluding terminally differentiated effector memory CD45RA+ cells. Donors comprised only Caucasian adults living in Nashville, Tennessee. The data were produced by immunoSEQ multiplex PCR, yet TCRdb's version contains in-frame clones alone and is incomplete. The table records about 800,000 clones, approximately 96% of them present only once. Sequenced material: naive CD8+ T cells sorted from blood. The receptor was derived from a man younger than 45 in good health. The chain joins TRBV6-5 to TRBJ2-7; 8 nucleotides match TRBD1. CDR3 in DNA: TGTGCCAGCAGTTACTCGACAGGGGCAGCCTACGAGCAGTACTTC. This translates into CASSYSTGAAYEQYF.